A single sample is the source of the 15 T cell receptor beta chains below, sequenced in a study of blood T cell repertoires in COVID-19. Sequencing was performed with immunoSEQ multiplex PCR; in TCRdb, only in-frame clones are kept and a portion is missing. Of 62,000 or so clones in the sample, around 87% were seen once. Material: peripheral blood. The source of these receptors is a man aged 45-65 years with acute or convalescent COVID-19.

The rearrangement joins TRBV9 to TRBJ2-1; TRBD1 matches at 10 bases. Germline V gene sequence: CDR1 SGDLS, CDR2 YYNGEE. The V and J ends lost 3 bases and 9 bases, in that order; junction bases with no gene match: 3. CDR3 length: 13 amino acids. The CDR3 spells CASSGQGASEQFF. The CDR3 DNA reads as TGTGCCAGCAGCGGACAGGGGGCCAGTGAGCAGTTCTTC.

The CDR3 DNA sequence: TGTGCCAGCAGCCTCGGGCTAGCGGGCCTCTACGAGCAGTACTTC. Protein product: CASSLGLAGLYEQYF. The chain uses TRBV28 and TRBJ2-7, with TRBD2 matching 8 bases. V lost 6 bases, J lost 3 bases, and 10 bases stayed unmatched. CDR3 length equals 15 residues. The germline V gene encodes CDR1 MDHEN and CDR2 SYDVKM. Looking up the rest from reference TRBV28 and TRBJ2-7 gives the full variable domain: DVKVTQSSRYLVKRTGEKVFLECVQDMDHENMFWYRQDPGLGLRLIYFSYDVKMKEKGDIPEGYSVSREKKERFSLILESASTNQTSMYLCASSLGLAGLYEQYFGPGTRLTVT.

V is TRBV24-1 and J is TRBJ2-5, with TRBD2 as a possible D gene (6 bases). Trimming pared 7 bases from V and 6 bases from J, leaving 11 bases between. The CDR3 is 12 residues long. The germline CDR1 and CDR2 sequences are KGHDR and SFDVKD. For the CDR3, the DNA is TGTGCCACCAGCCAGGAGGGCCAGACCCAGTACTTC. Its translation: CATSQEGQTQYF.

This clone was seen more than once but under ten times. The V call is TRBV28, the J call TRBJ1-6; unclear D gene. CDR3 length: 16 residues. Trimming removed 2 bases at V and 10 bases at J, with 18 bases between. Germline V lookup: CDR1 MDHEN, CDR2 SYDVKM. CDR3 protein: CASSLIAGSGESPLHF. The DNA of the CDR3 is TGTGCCAGCAGTTTAATCGCAGGATCCGGCGAATCACCCCTCCACTTT.

The chain employs TRBV12-3 or TRBV12-4 and TRBJ2-7, with a possible D match to TRBD2 (6 bases). Trimming shortened V by 6 bases and J by 5 bases, and 11 bases separated the two germline ends. The CDR3 contains 12 residues. The CDR3: CASSPGGHEQYF. CDR3 in DNA: TGTGCCAGCAGCCCCGGGGGACACGAGCAGTACTTC.

The chain links TRBV7-9 to TRBJ2-5, with a tentative D call TRBD1 (6 bases). Deletions cut 6 bases from V and 5 bases from J, with 13 bases between. CDR3 length equals 13 residues. Germline V lookup: CDR1 SEHNR, CDR2 FQNEAQ (reference sequence). CDR3 residues: CASSQAGAETQYF. For the CDR3, the DNA is TGTGCCAGCAGTCAGGCAGGGGCTGAGACCCAGTACTTC.

This chain links TRBV19 with TRBJ1-5, with 8 bases lining up with TRBD1. Trimming removed 8 bases from V and 0 bases from J; junction bases left unmatched: 6. The germline V gene has CDR1 LNHDA and CDR2 SQIVND (reference sequence). This CDR3 has 15 residues. The CDR3 loop reads CASQGQGNSNQPQHF. The CDR3 DNA is TGTGCCAGTCAAGGACAGGGCAATAGCAATCAGCCCCAGCATTTT.

The V call is TRBV5-4, the J call TRBJ2-2; possibly TRBD2 for D (6 bases). This CDR3 is built from 13 residues. Germline V gene lookup returns CDR1 SGHNT and CDR2 YYREEE (reference sequence). V was cut by 10 bases and J by 2 bases, with 12 bases left in between. The CDR3 coding sequence is TGTGCCTGTCACGGGACTAACACCGGGGAGCTGTTTTTT. This codes for CACHGTNTGELFF.

This clone was seen a handful of times. The chain has TRBV2 and TRBJ1-6; 10 bases map to TRBD1. Unmatched junction bases numbered 5, after V lost 0 bases and J lost 9 bases. Germline CDR1 and CDR2: SNHLY and FYNNEI. The CDR3 runs to 16 residues. The CDR3 region has the DNA TGTGCCAGCAGTGAAGCGGGGACAGGGGACGGTTCACCCCTCCACTTT. Protein: CASSEAGTGDGSPLHF.

This chain uses TRBV5-1 with TRBJ2-2; tentative D call: TRBD2 (6 bases). The CDR3 has 14 amino acids. Between the trimmed V and J ends, which lost 9 bases and 0 bases, there was a span of 12 bases. Per the germline V gene, CDR1 is SGHRS and CDR2 is YFSETQ. The CDR3 here is CATSGTPNTGELFF. The CDR3 DNA reads as TGCGCCACCTCCGGGACTCCGAACACCGGGGAGCTGTTTTTT.

This clone is a singleton in its sample. J is TRBJ2-2 and V is TRBV4-2; TRBD1 matches 8 bases. The junction had 10 bases not matched to a gene; V was cut back by 6 bases and J by 7 bases. The CDR3 contains 15 residues. Germline CDR1 reads LGHNA; CDR2 reads YNFKEQ. The CDR3 sequence is CASRNIGTGRGELFF. The DNA of the CDR3 is TGTGCCAGCAGAAATATAGGGACAGGTCGCGGGGAGCTGTTTTTT.

The chain is built from TRBV18 and TRBJ1-1; perhaps TRBD1 as D (6 bases). The CDR3 runs 14 residues. Germline values: CDR1 KGHSH, CDR2 LQKENI. Trimming cost V 3 bases and J 2 bases, with 10 bases left between them. CDR3 nucleotides: TGTGCCAGCTCACCCGAGGGGGTAAACACTGAAGCTTTCTTT. It yields the protein CASSPEGVNTEAFF.

This clone was counted a single time. The chain employs TRBV6-2 or TRBV6-3 and TRBJ2-1; tentative D call: TRBD2 (6 bases). The CDR3 spans 15 residues. Trimming took 5 bases from V and 4 from J, leaving 15 bases between them. The germline V gene has CDR1 MNHEY and CDR2 SVGEGT. Here the CDR3 DNA reads TGTGCCAGCAGTGATGGACTAAGCTCGTACAATGAGCAGTTCTTC. It specifies CASSDGLSSYNEQFF.

This clone was seen a single time. J is TRBJ2-1 and V is TRBV9; the D gene is possibly TRBD1 (6 bases). Trimming left V 7 bases short and J 7 bases short, with 12 bases between. Looked up from germline, CDR1 is SGDLS and CDR2 is YYNGEE. This CDR3 spans 12 amino acids. Written as DNA, the CDR3 is TGTGCCAGCGGGACAATGCCAAATGAGCAGTTCTTC. Its protein is CASGTMPNEQFF.

In its sample, this clone was seen once. The CDR3 sequence is CARLRTSTVTDTQYF. In nucleotides, the CDR3 is TGTGCCAGACTGAGGACTAGTACGGTCACAGATACGCAGTATTTT. The chain uses TRBV21-1 and TRBJ2-3; the D call TRBD2 from the table was never checked on the DNA. TRBV21-1 counts as a pseudogene. The CDR3 runs 15 residues.